The 31 T cell receptor beta chains presented below share a single source sample, sequenced in a study of T cell changes during pregnancy in multiple sclerosis (dated by TCRdb to 2018 to 2020). Libraries were constructed by the immunoSEQ multiplex PCR assay. TCRdb took this table from immuneACCESS and kept in-frame rearrangements with V and J called. Such tables lack part of the clones; where checked against another copy, unresolved V genes explain under half of the gap, and the rest is unexplained. The sample table shows under 95,000 clones, and approximately 92% are seen once. About 2% of the sample lies in the top ten. The sequences come from peripheral blood, collected after pregnancy. These receptors all come from a female donor with multiple sclerosis, enrolled in a pregnancy study.

The rearrangement uses TRBV29-1 and TRBJ2-3; 12 positions agree with TRBD2. Per germline, CDR1 SQVTM and CDR2 ANQGSEA. The ends lost 6 bases at V and 1 base at J; junction bases unmatched: 5. The CDR3 runs to 15 residues. This CDR3 reads CSVDRLAGGTDTQYF. The CDR3, as DNA: TGCAGCGTAGATCGACTAGCGGGGGGCACAGATACGCAGTATTTT.

V usage is TRBV7-2 and J usage is TRBJ2-5; possible D gene TRBD1, 5 bases. Germline CDR1 and CDR2: SGHTA and FQGNSA. V dropped 4 bases and J dropped 5 bases, with 11 bases sitting between them. CDR3 length: 13 amino acids. The CDR3: CASSSRVWETQYF. CDR3 DNA sequence: TGTGCCAGCAGCTCCAGGGTCTGGGAGACCCAGTACTTC.

This chain connects TRBV5-1 to TRBJ2-1; 9 bases are a match to TRBD2. V gave up 5 bases and J gave up 0 bases; unmatched junction bases: 9. The CDR3 totals 17 residues. The germline V gene has CDR1 SGHRS and CDR2 YFSETQ. DNA for the CDR3: TGCGCCAGCAGTCTAGCGGGGTTGATTAGCTCCTACAATGAGCAGTTCTTC. Translation: CASSLAGLISSYNEQFF. The whole variable domain, remainder taken from reference TRBV5-1 and TRBJ2-1, is KAGVTQTPRYLIKTRGQQVTLSCSPISGHRSVSWYQQTPGQGLQFLFEYFSETQRNKGNFPGRFSGRQFSNSRSEMNVSTLELGDSALYLCASSLAGLISSYNEQFFGPGTRLTVL.

The chain couples TRBV29-1 to TRBJ2-5; 8 bases agree with TRBD1. Germline CDR1 SQVTM, CDR2 ANQGSEA. CDR3 length: 14 residues. The V segment lost 1 base and the J segment 2 bases; nucleotides outside the gene matches: 3. CDR3 region: CSVEVWTGQETQYF. Here the CDR3 DNA reads TGCAGCGTTGAAGTTTGGACAGGGCAAGAGACCCAGTACTTC.

The chain carries TRBV9 and TRBJ2-5, with 10 bases matching TRBD1. Germline-derived CDR1 and CDR2 are SGDLS and YYNGEE. V lost 3 bases to trimming and J lost 4 bases; unmatched junction nucleotides: 6. The CDR3 is 15 residues long. CDR3 bases: TGTGCCAGCAGCGGCGGACAGGGGGTTGTAGAGACCCAGTACTTC. This sequence encodes CASSGGQGVVETQYF.

This clone is a singleton in its sample. The chain couples TRBV19 to TRBJ2-5; D uncertain. V was cut by 0 bases and J by 4 bases, with 9 bases left in between. The CDR3 loop spans 14 amino acids. Germline lookup yields CDR1 LNHDA and CDR2 SQIVND (reference sequence). Here the CDR3 reads CASSIEWAGETQYF. The CDR3, as DNA: TGTGCCAGTAGTATAGAGTGGGCAGGAGAGACCCAGTACTTC.

The chain couples TRBV20-1 to TRBJ2-7; possible D gene TRBD2, 5 bases. V was shortened by 6 bases and J by 2 bases, with 8 bases between the two germline ends. The CDR3 is made up of 11 amino acids. Germline V gives CDR1 DFQATT, CDR2 SNEGSKA (reference sequence). The DNA for the CDR3 is TGCAGTGCCCCGGGGACCTACGAGCAGTACTTC. Protein product: CSAPGTYEQYF.

The chain links TRBV2 to TRBJ2-1; 10 bases map to TRBD1. J gave up 6 bases and V 9 bases, and 11 bases lay outside the gene matches. This CDR3 spans 15 amino acids. Germline assignment: CDR1 SNHLY and CDR2 FYNNEI. The CDR3 sequence: CASQKDRGNGNEQFF. The CDR3 bases are TGTGCCAGTCAGAAGGACAGGGGGAATGGCAATGAGCAGTTCTTC.

The chain combines TRBV5-1 with TRBJ1-1, with D uncertain. The CDR3 runs to 12 residues. Deletions cut 0 bases from V and 5 bases from J, with 5 bases between. Germline CDR1 is SGHRS and CDR2 is YFSETQ. Written as DNA, the CDR3 is TGCGCCAGCAGCTTGGGCCAGACTGAAGCTTTCTTT. As protein: CASSLGQTEAFF.

This clone was recorded only once. The chain combines TRBV10-3 with TRBJ2-5; 7 nucleotides line up with TRBD1. The CDR3 loop spans 17 amino acids. Germline V gene sequence: CDR1 ENHRY, CDR2 SYGVKD. V lost 4 bases to trimming and J lost 2 bases; unmatched junction nucleotides: 13. The CDR3 sequence: CAISGVQGVMGQETQYF. CDR3 in DNA: TGTGCCATCAGTGGAGTGCAGGGGGTTATGGGACAAGAGACCCAGTACTTC.

For this clone: This CDR3 is also generated by other DNA sequences in the sample. The chain employs TRBV5-1 and TRBJ2-7; tentatively, D is TRBD1 (6 bases). The CDR3 has 14 amino acids. Germline CDR1 and CDR2: SGHRS and YFSETQ. With 0 bases removed from V and 3 bases from J, the gap between germline ends came to 10 bases. CDR3 bases: TGCGCCAGCAGCTTGGGGCAGGGGAACTACGAGCAGTACTTC. Its protein product is CASSLGQGNYEQYF.

The chain couples TRBV6-1 to TRBJ2-7; perhaps TRBD1 as D (6 bases). Germline V CDR1 and CDR2: MNHNS, SASEGT. The V end was cut by 2 bases, the J end by 3 bases, with 14 bases between. This CDR3 has 15 residues. The CDR3 DNA reads as TGTGCCAGCAGTGAAACAGGGAGCCCCAGCTACGAGCAGTACTTC. It translates to CASSETGSPSYEQYF.

The rearrangement joins TRBV30 to TRBJ1-2, with a tentative D call TRBD1 (6 bases). CDR3 length: 14 residues. Germline assignment: CDR1 GTSNPN and CDR2 SVGIG (reference sequence). Deletions cut 5 bases from V and 4 bases from J, with 17 bases between. The CDR3 loop reads CAWVRQVVSYGYTF. In nucleotides, the CDR3 is TGTGCCTGGGTTAGACAGGTAGTGTCCTATGGCTACACCTTC.

This chain uses TRBV7-3 with TRBJ1-2; 9 bases match TRBD1. Germline V gene data show CDR1 as SGHTA and CDR2 as FQGTGA. V shed 4 bases, J shed 7 bases, and the junction held 7 bases outside the gene matches. The CDR3 runs 14 residues. CDR3 nucleotides: TGTGCCAGCAGCTCCGACAGGGGGGGGGTTGGCTACACCTTC. It translates to CASSSDRGGVGYTF.

V gene TRBV7-2 combines with J gene TRBJ1-4, with D perhaps matching TRBD1 (6 bases). Germline loops: CDR1 SGHTA, CDR2 FQGNSA. V was trimmed by 0 bases and J by 0 bases, leaving 11 bases between them. The CDR3 consists of 17 residues. The CDR3 nucleotides are TGTGCCAGCAGCTTAGCTTGGACAGCCGCAACTAATGAAAAACTGTTTTTT. Its translation is CASSLAWTAATNEKLFF.

The CDR3 region is CASSKAQNGNQPQHF. CDR3 DNA: TGTGCCAGCAGCAAAGCACAGAACGGCAATCAGCCCCAGCATTTT. The V gene is TRBV21-1, the J gene TRBJ1-5; the listed D gene, TRBD1, was not tested against the DNA. TRBV21-1 is labeled a pseudogene. CDR3 length equals 15 residues.

The rearrangement links TRBV7-8 to TRBJ2-7, with D tentatively TRBD2 (5 bases). The CDR3 extends over 12 amino acids. V shed 5 bases and J shed 6 bases, with 11 bases lying between them. From germline, CDR1 is SGHVS and CDR2 FQNEAQ. In DNA form, the CDR3 reads TGTGCCAGCAGCCGGACGGGATCCGAGCAGTACTTC. This sequence encodes CASSRTGSEQYF.

The chain joins TRBV7-2 to TRBJ1-5, with D unclear. The CDR3 is made up of 16 amino acids. Germline CDR1 reads SGHTA; CDR2 reads FQGNSA. V lost 5 bases to trimming and J lost 3 bases, with 17 bases between them. CDR3 loop: CASSPSGASNNQPQHF. CDR3 nucleotides: TGTGCCAGCAGCCCGTCGGGAGCCTCGAACAATCAGCCCCAGCATTTT.

The chain employs TRBV5-1 and TRBJ1-2; perhaps TRBD1 as D (5 bases). The CDR3 extends over 15 amino acids. V lost 0 bases and J 4 bases, leaving 13 bases between the germline ends. Germline V CDR1 and CDR2: SGHRS, YFSETQ. The CDR3 loop is CASSLDGQSGYGYTF. In DNA, the CDR3 is TGCGCCAGCAGCTTGGATGGACAATCAGGCTATGGCTACACCTTC.

The V call is TRBV6-1, the J call TRBJ1-1; D might be TRBD1 (6 bases). The germline CDR1 and CDR2 sequences are MNHNS and SASEGT. Trimming left V 4 bases short and J 6 bases short, with 12 bases between. There are 13 residues in the CDR3. This CDR3 is CASSARQDAEAFF. The CDR3 DNA sequence: TGTGCCAGCAGTGCCCGACAGGACGCTGAAGCTTTCTTT.

The table lists this clone with many counts. The CDR3 protein is CSVGGTGTQETQYF. CDR3 sequence (DNA): TGCAGCGTTGGGGGGACAGGAACACAAGAGACCCAGTACTTC. The chain employs TRBV29-1 and TRBJ2-5; 8 bases fit TRBD1. This CDR3 has 14 amino acids. The germline gives CDR1 SQVTM, CDR2 ANQGSEA. V was pared by 4 bases and J by 2 bases, with 6 bases of the junction left unmatched. Using reference TRBV29-1 and TRBJ2-5 for the parts outside the CDR3, the full variable domain is SAVISQKPSRDICQRGTSLTIQCQVDSQVTMMFWYRQQPGQSLTLIATANQGSEATYESGFVIDKFPISRPNLTFSTLTVSNMSPEDSSIYLCSVGGTGTQETQYFGPGTRLLVL.

The J gene is TRBJ2-2, the V gene TRBV6-5, with 8 nucleotides matching TRBD1. The CDR3 length is 16 residues. Germline CDR1 is MNHEY and CDR2 is SVGAGI. The J segment lost 6 bases and the V segment lost 2 bases, leaving 8 bases of the junction unmatched. The CDR3 region has the DNA TGTGCCAGCAGTTACATCCAGGGGGCCGTCTCCGGGGAGCTGTTTTTT. Residues: CASSYIQGAVSGELFF.

The chain employs TRBV11-1 and TRBJ2-5; 8 bases are shared with TRBD1. The trim removed 0 bases at V and 4 bases at J, leaving 4 bases unmatched. The germline V gene encodes CDR1 SGHAT and CDR2 FQDESV (reference sequence). This CDR3 is 15 amino acids long. The CDR3 is CASSLAGQGAETQYF. The CDR3 DNA sequence: TGTGCCAGCAGCTTAGCAGGCCAGGGGGCAGAGACCCAGTACTTC.

This clone appeared once. This chain connects TRBV9 to TRBJ2-5, with D tentatively TRBD2 (7 bases). Trimming stripped 0 bases from V and 3 bases from J, with 15 bases between. This CDR3 has 16 amino acids. In germline, CDR1 is SGDLS, CDR2 YYNGEE. The CDR3 bases are TGTGCCAGCAGCGTAGGAATGGGAGGGGGGGAAGAGACCCAGTACTTC. Its protein product is CASSVGMGGGEETQYF.

The V and J genes are TRBV19 and TRBJ1-1; a possible D gene is TRBD1 (5 bases). The CDR3 length is 13 residues. Trimming removed 7 bases at V and 4 bases at J, with 13 bases between. The germline gives CDR1 LNHDA, CDR2 SQIVND (reference sequence). CDR3 bases: TGTGCCAGTAATGCGGGGCTGAGCACTGAAGCTTTCTTT. Residues: CASNAGLSTEAFF.

The V call is TRBV4-1, the J call TRBJ1-2, with 7 bases matching TRBD1. J lost 0 bases, V lost 3 bases, and 4 bases had no gene match. The CDR3 consists of 15 residues. Germline V lookup: CDR1 MGHRA, CDR2 YSYEKL. The CDR3 DNA reads TGCGCCAGCAGCCACGGACAGGCCTCTAACTATGGCTACACCTTC. Amino acids: CASSHGQASNYGYTF.

This clone appeared a few times. The V call is TRBV6-4, the J call TRBJ2-3, with a possible D match to TRBD2 (7 bases). Germline V CDR1 and CDR2: MRHNA, SNTAGT. The CDR3 has 15 residues. With 4 bases removed from V and 4 bases from J, the gap between germline ends came to 15 bases. DNA for the CDR3: TGTGCCAGCAGTGGTGGGGGGGGCCATGCAGATACGCAGTATTTT. This gives the protein CASSGGGGHADTQYF.

J is TRBJ1-2 and V is TRBV6-4; no clear D. The CDR3 has 15 residues. Trimming removed 0 bases from V and 7 bases from J, with 15 bases in between. Per germline, CDR1 MRHNA and CDR2 SNTAGT. The CDR3 bases are TGTGCCAGCAGTGACTCGCGGGGTTCCTTAGCTGGCTACACCTTC. Translation: CASSDSRGSLAGYTF.

The chain recombines TRBV11-2 with TRBJ2-1; 7 positions match TRBD1. There are 15 residues in the CDR3. The ends lost 6 bases at V and 7 bases at J; junction bases unmatched: 12. Germline V gives CDR1 SGHAT, CDR2 FQNNGV. Here the CDR3 reads CASSLRQGTKNEQFF. The CDR3 DNA sequence: TGTGCCAGCAGTTTACGACAGGGTACTAAAAATGAGCAGTTCTTC. The variable domain in full, with the rest retrieved from reference TRBV11-2 and TRBJ2-1, is EAGVAQSPRYKIIEKRQSVAFWCNPISGHATLYWYQQILGQGPKLLIQFQNNGVVDDSQLPKDRFSAERLKGVDSTLKIQPAKLEDSAVYLCASSLRQGTKNEQFFGPGTRLTVL.

This chain joins TRBV13 and TRBJ2-7, with 11 bases matching TRBD1. The germline V gene has CDR1 PRHDT and CDR2 FYEKMQ (reference sequence). This CDR3 has 18 amino acids. With V trimmed by 5 bases and J by 6 bases, 18 bases remained unmatched. The DNA of the CDR3 is TGTGCCAGCAGCCGCGGTCCGGGGACAGGGGGTCTTTTCAGCGAGCAGTACTTC. Its translation: CASSRGPGTGGLFSEQYF. Supplemented by reference TRBV13 and TRBJ2-7, the full variable domain reads AAGVIQSPRHLIKEKRETATLKCYPIPRHDTVYWYQQGPGQDPQFLISFYEKMQSDKGSIPDRFSAQQFSDYHSELNMSSLELGDSALYFCASSRGPGTGGLFSEQYFGPGTRLTVT.

The rearrangement links TRBV6-1 to TRBJ1-1; 8 nucleotides match TRBD1. CDR1 and CDR2 from the germline V gene are MNHNS and SASEGT. J was trimmed by 8 bases and V by 0 bases; bases with no gene match: 5. This CDR3 contains 14 residues. The CDR3 sequence: CASSEAKAGGEAFF. CDR3 nucleotide sequence: TGTGCCAGCAGTGAAGCAAAGGCAGGGGGCGAAGCTTTCTTT.